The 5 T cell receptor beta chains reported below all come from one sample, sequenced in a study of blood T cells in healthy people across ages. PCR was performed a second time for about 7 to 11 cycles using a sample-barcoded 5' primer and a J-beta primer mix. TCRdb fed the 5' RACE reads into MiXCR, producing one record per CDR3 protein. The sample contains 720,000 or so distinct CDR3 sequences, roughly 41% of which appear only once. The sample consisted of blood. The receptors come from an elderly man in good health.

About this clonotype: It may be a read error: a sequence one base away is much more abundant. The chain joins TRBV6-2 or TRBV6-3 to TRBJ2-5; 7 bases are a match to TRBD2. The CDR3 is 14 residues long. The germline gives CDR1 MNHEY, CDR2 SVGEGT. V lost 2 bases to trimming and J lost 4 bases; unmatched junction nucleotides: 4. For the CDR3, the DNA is TGTGCCAGCAGTTACGGCGGGAGATTAGAGACCCAGTACTTC. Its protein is CASSYGGRLETQYF.

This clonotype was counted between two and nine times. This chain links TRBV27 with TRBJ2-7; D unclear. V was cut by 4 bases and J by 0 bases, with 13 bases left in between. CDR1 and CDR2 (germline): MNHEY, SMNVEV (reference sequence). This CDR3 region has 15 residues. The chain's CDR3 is CASSSLAAVSYEQYF. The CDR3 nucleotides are TGTGCCAGCAGTTCCCTTGCGGCGGTCTCCTACGAGCAGTACTTC.

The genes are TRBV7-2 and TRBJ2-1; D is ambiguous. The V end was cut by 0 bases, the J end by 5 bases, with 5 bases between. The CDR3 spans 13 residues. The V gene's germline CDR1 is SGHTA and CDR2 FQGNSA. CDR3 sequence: CASSLAGHNEQFF. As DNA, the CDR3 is TGTGCCAGCAGCTTAGCCGGGCACAATGAGCAGTTCTTC. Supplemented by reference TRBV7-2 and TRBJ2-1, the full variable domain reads GAGVSQSPSNKVTEKGKDVELRCDPISGHTALYWYRQSLGQGLEFLIYFQGNSAPDKSGLPSDRFSAERTGGSVSTLTIQRTQQEDSAVYLCASSLAGHNEQFFGPGTRLTVL.

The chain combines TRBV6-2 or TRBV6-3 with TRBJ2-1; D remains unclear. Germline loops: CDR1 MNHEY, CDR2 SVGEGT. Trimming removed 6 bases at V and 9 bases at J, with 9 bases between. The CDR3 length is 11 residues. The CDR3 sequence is CASREVVEQFF. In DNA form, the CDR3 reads TGTGCCAGCAGAGAAGTGGTTGAGCAGTTCTTC.

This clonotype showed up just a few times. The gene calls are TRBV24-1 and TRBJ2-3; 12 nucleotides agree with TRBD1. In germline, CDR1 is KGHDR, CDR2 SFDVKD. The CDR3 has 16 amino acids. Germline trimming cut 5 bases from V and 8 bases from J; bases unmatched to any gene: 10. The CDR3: CATSVPGTGGGSTQYF. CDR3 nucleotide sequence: TGTGCCACCAGTGTTCCCGGGACAGGGGGCGGTTCTACGCAGTATTTT.